The 22 T cell receptor beta chains reported below all come from one sample, sequenced in a study of T-cell reconstitution after alpha-beta-depleted transplantation in children (dated by TCRdb to 2016 to 2017). Preparation of the library involved PCR. The sequencing machine was an Illumina HiSeq 2500. TCR libraries were prepared with molecular barcoding, using unique molecular identifiers to normalize TCRbeta repertoire quantification. In TCRdb, the public reads were trimmed at Q25 with fastp and aligned with MiXCR, with productive beta chains retained. Each CDR3 protein appears once, grouped with its most common genes and DNA. The sample includes 490,000 or so distinct CDR3 sequences, with around 12% observed a single time. The ten top clones hold less than 6.5% of the sample. The sample in question was PBMCs from the stem cell graft donor, obtained from the stem cell graft. These receptor sequences come from a human donor who donated a stem cell graft to a child with combined immunodeficiency.

This clonotype was seen more than once but under ten times. The gene calls are TRBV5-1 and TRBJ2-3, with 12 bases that match TRBD2. The CDR3 sequence is 14 residues long. CDR1 SGHRS and CDR2 YFSETQ come from the germline V gene. The junction had 4 bases not matched to a gene; V was cut back by 6 bases and J by 5 bases. The CDR3 bases are TGCGCCAGCATCCCGACTAGCGGGGGAGATACGCAGTATTTT. Residues: CASIPTSGGDTQYF.

The chain joins TRBV20-1 to TRBJ2-3, with D maybe TRBD1 (5 bases). Between the trimmed V and J ends, which lost 0 bases and 3 bases, there was a span of 10 bases. Germline loops: CDR1 DFQATT, CDR2 SNEGSKA (reference sequence). The CDR3 is made up of 14 amino acids. For the CDR3, the DNA is TGCAGTGCTAGAGAGCAGGGTTATACAGATACGCAGTATTTT. It encodes CSAREQGYTDTQYF.

Many counts were recorded for this clonotype. The rearrangement links TRBV29-1 to TRBJ2-1; D is unresolved. Germline assignment: CDR1 SQVTM and CDR2 ANQGSEA. CDR3 size: 10 residues. With 1 base removed from V and 7 bases from J, the gap between germline ends came to 2 bases. The DNA of the CDR3 is TGCAGCGTTGAAGCTAATGAGCAGTTCTTC. Its protein product is CSVEANEQFF.

The chain joins TRBV4-3 to TRBJ2-7; 9 nucleotides line up with TRBD2. Germline values: CDR1 LGHNA, CDR2 YSLEER. With V trimmed by 0 bases and J by 3 bases, 15 bases remained unmatched. The CDR3 covers 19 residues. This CDR3 reads CASSQEWREGRRGLYEQYF. The CDR3 DNA reads TGCGCCAGCAGCCAAGAGTGGCGGGAGGGCCGTCGGGGGCTCTACGAGCAGTACTTC.

There are many counts of this clonotype. The chain employs TRBV7-9 and TRBJ1-2; D not certain. V lost 10 bases to trimming and J lost 1 base, with 10 bases between them. Per germline, CDR1 SEHNR and CDR2 FQNEAQ (reference sequence). The CDR3 covers 12 residues. The DNA for the CDR3 is TGTGCCACCTCCCCTTTTAACTATGGCTACACCTTC. Translation gives CATSPFNYGYTF.

The table lists this clonotype with many counts. This sequence joins TRBV7-3 and TRBJ2-3; 11 bases are a match to TRBD2. The ends lost 5 bases at V and 6 bases at J; junction bases unmatched: 4. The CDR3 has 14 amino acids. The germline V gene encodes CDR1 SGHTA and CDR2 FQGTGA. The CDR3 bases are TGTGCCAGCAGCCTGACTAGCGGGGTTGATACGCAGTATTTT. Translation: CASSLTSGVDTQYF.

The chain carries TRBV7-2 and TRBJ2-7; the D gene is possibly TRBD1 (5 bases). Germline V lookup: CDR1 SGHTA, CDR2 FQGNSA. This CDR3 comprises 13 residues. V lost 5 bases, J lost 6 bases, and 14 bases lay in between. The CDR3 reads CASSPQTASEQYF. In DNA, the CDR3 is TGTGCCAGCAGCCCCCAGACAGCCTCCGAGCAGTACTTC. The complete variable domain, with remaining parts taken from reference TRBV7-2 and TRBJ2-7, reads GAGVSQSPSNKVTEKGKDVELRCDPISGHTALYWYRQSLGQGLEFLIYFQGNSAPDKSGLPSDRFSAERTGGSVSTLTIQRTQQEDSAVYLCASSPQTASEQYFGPGTRLTVT.

The chain has TRBV7-9 and TRBJ2-2; no definite D call. The V gene lost 5 bases and the J gene lost 8 bases, with 21 bases spanning the gap. Per the germline V gene, CDR1 is SEHNR and CDR2 is FQNEAQ (reference sequence). This CDR3 region has 16 residues. CDR3 protein: CASSPSPTWALGELFF. The CDR3 DNA reads TGTGCCAGCAGCCCTTCCCCGACATGGGCCTTGGGGGAGCTGTTTTTT.

The J gene is TRBJ2-3, the V gene TRBV7-9; D might be TRBD1 (5 bases). There are 16 residues in the CDR3. Between the trimmed V and J ends, which lost 5 bases and 0 bases, there was a span of 15 bases. Germline-derived CDR1 and CDR2 are SEHNR and FQNEAQ (reference sequence). The DNA for the CDR3 is TGTGCCAGCAGCCAAGCACAGGTTTCTAGCACAGATACGCAGTATTTT. This codes for CASSQAQVSSTDTQYF.

This clonotype appeared once. The chain recombines TRBV20-1 with TRBJ2-1, with 9 nucleotides matching TRBD2. Germline V gene data show CDR1 as DFQATT and CDR2 as SNEGSKA (reference sequence). This CDR3 has 14 residues. The V gene end was trimmed by 3 bases and the J gene end by 8 bases; junction bases not matched to a gene: 8. In nucleotides, the CDR3 is TGCAGTGCTAGGGTAGCGGGAGTTGGCGATGAGCAGTTCTTC. As protein: CSARVAGVGDEQFF.

There are a few counts of this clonotype. The V call is TRBV4-3, the J call TRBJ2-1; D is unclear. Germline CDR1 is LGHNA and CDR2 is YSLEER. This CDR3 has 15 amino acids. V shed 3 bases and J shed 7 bases, with 16 bases lying between them. DNA of the CDR3: TGCGCCAGCAGCCACCACGAGGTGGCCGAGAATGAGCAGTTCTTC. Translating gives CASSHHEVAENEQFF.

There are many counts of this clonotype. The J gene is TRBJ2-7, the V gene TRBV7-3, with D maybe TRBD2 (6 bases). The germline CDR1 and CDR2 sequences are SGHTA and FQGTGA. The length of the CDR3 is 13 residues. V was clipped by 4 bases and J by 4 bases, with 11 bases between them. The CDR3 region is CASSSVRGYEQYF. The DNA for the CDR3 is TGTGCCAGCAGCTCCGTTCGGGGGTACGAGCAGTACTTC.

The chain has TRBV9 and TRBJ1-2, with no clear D. Germline assignment: CDR1 SGDLS and CDR2 YYNGEE. V was pared by 6 bases and J by 4 bases, with 13 bases between. This CDR3 contains 13 residues. The CDR3 loop reads CASKSAATYGYTF. CDR3 nucleotide sequence: TGTGCCAGCAAGTCGGCAGCGACCTATGGCTACACCTTC.

This clonotype was seen ten or more times. V and J are TRBV5-6 and TRBJ2-5; maybe TRBD1 (5 bases). Germline V CDR1 and CDR2: SGHDT, YYEEEE. The CDR3 totals 14 residues. V gave up 0 bases and J gave up 0 bases, with 6 bases separating them. The CDR3 is CASSLETDQETQYF. CDR3 coding DNA: TGTGCCAGCAGCTTGGAGACAGACCAAGAGACCCAGTACTTC.

In this sample, this clonotype turned up many times. V and J are TRBV12-3 or TRBV12-4 and TRBJ2-3; D gene ambiguous. The CDR3 sequence is 15 residues long. The V and J ends lost 7 bases and 4 bases respectively, with 18 bases between them. CDR3 sequence reads: CASNSGSSLADTQYF. DNA for the CDR3: TGTGCCAGCAATTCCGGGTCCTCTTTGGCAGATACGCAGTATTTT.

This clonotype was recorded many times. The chain joins TRBV12-3 or TRBV12-4 to TRBJ2-5; 7 positions match TRBD2. The CDR3 contains 12 residues. V shed 4 bases, J shed 5 bases, and the junction held 1 base outside the gene matches. In DNA form, the CDR3 reads TGTGCCAGCAGTTACGGGGGGGAGACCCAGTACTTC. It codes for CASSYGGETQYF.

The gene calls are TRBV20-1 and TRBJ2-3, with D perhaps TRBD1 or TRBD2 (6 bases each). The CDR3 loop spans 13 amino acids. Germline assignment: CDR1 DFQATT and CDR2 SNEGSKA (reference sequence). The CDR3 spells CSLQGGGTDTQYF. In DNA form, the CDR3 reads TGCAGCCTACAGGGCGGAGGGACAGATACGCAGTATTTT.

The chain joins TRBV9 to TRBJ2-7, with D hard to call. V was pared by 4 bases and J by 3 bases, with 11 bases between. From germline, CDR1 is SGDLS and CDR2 YYNGEE. This CDR3 is built from 13 residues. The chain's CDR3 is CASSRRTGYEQYF. DNA for the CDR3: TGTGCCAGCAGCAGACGGACGGGCTACGAGCAGTACTTC.

The rearrangement uses TRBV7-3 and TRBJ2-2; TRBD2 matches at 10 bases. V lost 4 bases, J lost 2 bases, and 7 bases stayed unmatched. The CDR3 has 17 amino acids. Germline V lookup: CDR1 SGHTA, CDR2 FQGTGA. The CDR3 bases are TGTGCCAGCAGCTCCCGGGCTAGCGGGGGTAACACCGGGGAGCTGTTTTTT. It is translated as CASSSRASGGNTGELFF.

This clonotype has a handful of counts. V and J are TRBV9 and TRBJ2-5; the D call may be TRBD1 or TRBD2 (5 bases each). The germline V gene encodes CDR1 SGDLS and CDR2 YYNGEE. Trimming stripped 4 bases from V and 4 bases from J, with 17 bases between. The CDR3 spans 15 residues. The CDR3 loop reads CASSPPRASLETQYF. The CDR3 region has the DNA TGTGCCAGCAGCCCTCCCAGGGCTAGCTTAGAGACCCAGTACTTC.

In this sample, this clonotype turned up a few times. The CDR3 protein is CASSGTSGKLYEQYF. Written as DNA, the CDR3 is TGTGCCAGCAGTGGGACTAGCGGGAAGTTATACGAGCAGTACTTC. This rearrangement joins TRBV6-4 to TRBJ2-7; TRBD2 aligns across 12 bases. After removal of 4 bases from V and 4 bases from J, the junction contained 5 bases not matched to a gene. Germline lookup yields CDR1 MRHNA and CDR2 SNTAGT. CDR3 length equals 15 residues.

Worth noting for this clonotype: Just one base apart from a much larger clone, this may be a read error. The V gene is TRBV5-4, the J gene TRBJ2-3; D perhaps matches TRBD2 (7 bases). Trimming removed 4 bases from V and 4 bases from J, with 10 bases in between. The CDR3 length is 13 residues. Germline values: CDR1 SGHNT, CDR2 YYREEE (reference sequence). CDR3 region: CASSQGGADTQYF. Written as DNA, the CDR3 is TGTGCCAGCAGCCAAGGGGGGGCAGATACGCAGTATTTT.